Following are 5 T cell receptor beta chains from one sample sequenced in a study of response to subunit inactivated influenza vaccine. TCRdb processed the RT-PCR reads anew with MiXCR; each CDR3 protein has one entry. There are about 190,000 distinct CDR3 sequences in the sample; approximately 15% occur only once, and roughly 24% lies in the top ten. The starting material was CD8+ T cells sorted from PBMCs, obtained approximately 5 days after vaccination. These receptors were obtained from a man aged 50 to 60 who received an inactivated influenza vaccine.

The table lists this clonotype with a few counts. V and J are TRBV7-9 and TRBJ1-5; no definite D call. From germline, CDR1 is SEHNR and CDR2 FQNEAQ (reference sequence). With 5 bases removed from V and 3 bases from J, the gap between germline ends came to 14 bases. This CDR3 region has 15 residues. CDR3 sequence reads: CASSAGRSANQPQHF. The CDR3 DNA reads TGTGCCAGCAGCGCAGGCCGGAGCGCCAATCAGCCCCAGCATTTT.

The sample holds many counts of this clonotype. This chain joins TRBV6-2 or TRBV6-3 and TRBJ2-1; D is ambiguous. This CDR3 has 12 residues. V was shortened by 2 bases and J by 7 bases, with 6 bases between the two germline ends. Looked up from germline, CDR1 is MNHEY and CDR2 is SVGEGT. CDR3 sequence reads: CASSYGTNEQFF. CDR3 DNA sequence: TGTGCCAGCAGTTACGGAACTAATGAGCAGTTCTTC.

This clonotype came up a few times. The rearrangement uses TRBV28 and TRBJ2-7, with D hard to call. V was trimmed by 6 bases and J by 5 bases, leaving 8 bases between them. The CDR3 is made up of 11 amino acids. Germline CDR1 is MDHEN and CDR2 is SYDVKM. The CDR3 DNA reads TGTGCCAGCAGGAGATCGGACGAGCAGTACTTC. Encoded protein: CASRRSDEQYF. The full variable domain, its missing parts supplied by reference TRBV28 and TRBJ2-7, is DVKVTQSSRYLVKRTGEKVFLECVQDMDHENMFWYRQDPGLGLRLIYFSYDVKMKEKGDIPEGYSVSREKKERFSLILESASTNQTSMYLCASRRSDEQYFGPGTRLTVT.

This clonotype was observed a few times. V gene TRBV12-3 or TRBV12-4 combines with J gene TRBJ1-1; D unresolved. This CDR3 is 14 amino acids long. The V end was cut by 6 bases, the J end by 2 bases, with 13 bases between. The CDR3 reads CASSLDQTNTEAFF. In DNA form, the CDR3 reads TGTGCCAGCAGCCTGGATCAGACCAACACTGAAGCTTTCTTT.

This clonotype was observed a few times. The chain is built from TRBV28 and TRBJ2-7; D unresolved. The germline V and J ends were trimmed by 4 bases and 0 bases, with 10 bases remaining between them. Germline V gene sequence: CDR1 MDHEN, CDR2 SYDVKM. CDR3 length: 14 amino acids. The CDR3 coding sequence is TGTGCCAGCAGTTCACCTAAAGACTCCTACGAGCAGTACTTC. It yields the protein CASSSPKDSYEQYF.